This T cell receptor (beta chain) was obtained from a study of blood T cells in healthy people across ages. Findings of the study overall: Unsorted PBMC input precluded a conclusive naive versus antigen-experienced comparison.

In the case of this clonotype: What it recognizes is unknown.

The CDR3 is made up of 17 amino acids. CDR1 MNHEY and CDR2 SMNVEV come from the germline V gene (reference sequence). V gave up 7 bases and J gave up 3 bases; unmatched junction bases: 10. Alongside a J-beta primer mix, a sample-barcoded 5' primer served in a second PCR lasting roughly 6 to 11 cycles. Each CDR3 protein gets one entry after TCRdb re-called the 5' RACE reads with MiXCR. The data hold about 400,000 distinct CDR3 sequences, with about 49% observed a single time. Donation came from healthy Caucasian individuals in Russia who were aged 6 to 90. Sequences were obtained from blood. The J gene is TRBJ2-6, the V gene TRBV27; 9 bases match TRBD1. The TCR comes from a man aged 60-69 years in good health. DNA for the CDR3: TGTGCCAGCACCCAACAGGGGGCGCTTTTTGGGGCCAACGTCCTGACTTTC. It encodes CASTQQGALFGANVLTF.